The 3 T cell receptor beta chains presented below share a single source sample, sequenced in a study of CD8+ T cells in alopecia areata (dated by TCRdb to between 2018 and 2020). The time point label here, explained by the study, means: baseline before oral tofacitinib. The library was produced with the immunoSEQ multiplex PCR assay. RNA was extracted from all samples and reverse transcribed into cDNA as template for TCR sequencing. TCRdb obtained this table from immuneACCESS and retained in-frame rearrangements with V and J assigned. These tables miss some clones; where compared with another copy, unresolved V genes account for less than half of the shortfall, and the remainder is unexplained. In all, the sample holds 150,000 to 200,000 clones, and around 50% of those were seen once. The top ten hold about 15% of the sample. The sample consisted of CD4+ T cells sorted from blood, taken at week 0. These TCRs come from a human donor with alopecia areata.

The V gene is TRBV19, the J gene TRBJ1-2; 7 nucleotides agree with TRBD1. There are 14 residues in the CDR3. From germline, CDR1 is LNHDA and CDR2 SQIVND (reference sequence). Trimming at V came to 9 bases and at J to 4 bases, leaving 11 bases not matched to a gene. The chain's CDR3 is CASEDRPVGYGYTF. CDR3 nucleotide sequence: TGTGCCAGCGAGGACAGGCCGGTCGGCTATGGCTACACCTTC.

A single count supports this clone. The chain carries TRBV11-2 and TRBJ1-6; TRBD1 agrees at 8 bases. CDR3 length equals 14 residues. The V gene end was trimmed by 2 bases and the J gene end by 10 bases; junction bases not matched to a gene: 4. Germline values: CDR1 SGHAT, CDR2 FQNNGV. The CDR3, as DNA: TGTGCCAGCAGCTTACAGGGGGCTAGGTCACCCCTCCACTTT. Amino acids: CASSLQGARSPLHF.

CDR3 coding DNA: TGCAGCGTGGCACAGGGGGCCACTGAAGCTTTCTTT. Translating gives CSVAQGATEAFF. This sequence joins TRBV29-1 and TRBJ1-1; 9 bases match TRBD1. This CDR3 has 12 amino acids. In germline, CDR1 is SQVTM, CDR2 ANQGSEA. Trimming took 6 bases from V and 4 from J; bases not matched to a gene: 3.